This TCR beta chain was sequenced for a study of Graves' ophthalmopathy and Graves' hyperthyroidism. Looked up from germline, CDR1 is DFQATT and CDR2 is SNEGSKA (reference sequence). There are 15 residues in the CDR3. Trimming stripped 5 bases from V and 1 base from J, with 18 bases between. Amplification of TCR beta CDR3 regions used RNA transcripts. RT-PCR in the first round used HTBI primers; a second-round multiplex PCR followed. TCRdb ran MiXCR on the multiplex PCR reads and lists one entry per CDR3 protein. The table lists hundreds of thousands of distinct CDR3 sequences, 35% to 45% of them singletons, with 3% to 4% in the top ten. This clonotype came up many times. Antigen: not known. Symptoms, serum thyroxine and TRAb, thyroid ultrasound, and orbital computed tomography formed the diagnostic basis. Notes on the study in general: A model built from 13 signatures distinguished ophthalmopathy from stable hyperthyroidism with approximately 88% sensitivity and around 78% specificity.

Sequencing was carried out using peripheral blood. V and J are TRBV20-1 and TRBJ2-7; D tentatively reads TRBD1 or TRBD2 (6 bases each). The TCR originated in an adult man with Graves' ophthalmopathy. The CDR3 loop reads CSALRWGAESYEQYF. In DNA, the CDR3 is TGCAGTGCTCTACGGTGGGGGGCCGAGTCCTACGAGCAGTACTTC.